The sequence of this T cell receptor beta chain was determined in a study of radiotherapy plus CTLA-4 blockade in lung cancer. The CDR3 spans 13 residues. Germline-derived CDR1 and CDR2 are SGHTA and FQGNSA. V was pared by 1 base and J by 6 bases, with 3 bases of the junction left unmatched. Generated by immunoSEQ multiplex PCR, the TCRdb table keeps only in-frame clones and is missing some. This repertoire shows around 45,000 clones, around 72% found once; its top ten account for around 3.3%. This sequence was found in a human donor with non-small cell lung cancer who had a complete response to radiotherapy plus ipilimumab. This chain connects TRBV7-2 to TRBJ2-7, with 7 bases lining up with TRBD2. This sample comprised peripheral blood, obtained from a patient treated with radiotherapy plus ipilimumab. As DNA, the CDR3 is TGTGCCAGCAGCTTAGATGGGGGGGGCGAGCAGTACTTC. Translating it yields CASSLDGGGEQYF. The full variable domain, its missing parts supplied by reference TRBV7-2 and TRBJ2-7, is GAGVSQSPSNKVTEKGKDVELRCDPISGHTALYWYRQSLGQGLEFLIYFQGNSAPDKSGLPSDRFSAERTGGSVSTLTIQRTQQEDSAVYLCASSLDGGGEQYFGPGTRLTVT.